This T cell receptor beta chain came from a study of cytomegalovirus exposure and HLA in healthy donors. PCR amplification relied on 60 Vbeta primers (plus 13 Jbeta primers). The table came from immunoSEQ multiplex PCR; TCRdb's copy has only in-frame clones and leaves some out. The listing contains more than 200,000 clones. The CDR3 extends over 16 amino acids. Germline CDR1 is SGHRS and CDR2 is YFSETQ. V gave up 1 base and J gave up 3 bases, with 17 bases separating them. Overall study findings and caveats: Some 17,000 TCR beta sequences were associated with HLA alleles at 0.05 false discovery rate in a later analysis. According to the study, 150 to 200 TCR beta chains were cytomegalovirus-associated. According to a later analysis, donors in an Asian-associated ancestry cluster reportedly had fewer N-insertions than the 666-donor mean.

Turning to this clone: Its antigen is currently unknown.

The sequence was obtained from a woman in her thirties in good health and CMV-seropositive. Sequencing was done on a sample of PBMCs. The chain joins TRBV5-1 to TRBJ2-7, with a tentative D call TRBD2 (5 bases). For the CDR3, the DNA is TGCGCCAGCAGCTTGACTGAAAGTCACGGGGACTACGAGCAGTACTTC. This gives the protein CASSLTESHGDYEQYF.